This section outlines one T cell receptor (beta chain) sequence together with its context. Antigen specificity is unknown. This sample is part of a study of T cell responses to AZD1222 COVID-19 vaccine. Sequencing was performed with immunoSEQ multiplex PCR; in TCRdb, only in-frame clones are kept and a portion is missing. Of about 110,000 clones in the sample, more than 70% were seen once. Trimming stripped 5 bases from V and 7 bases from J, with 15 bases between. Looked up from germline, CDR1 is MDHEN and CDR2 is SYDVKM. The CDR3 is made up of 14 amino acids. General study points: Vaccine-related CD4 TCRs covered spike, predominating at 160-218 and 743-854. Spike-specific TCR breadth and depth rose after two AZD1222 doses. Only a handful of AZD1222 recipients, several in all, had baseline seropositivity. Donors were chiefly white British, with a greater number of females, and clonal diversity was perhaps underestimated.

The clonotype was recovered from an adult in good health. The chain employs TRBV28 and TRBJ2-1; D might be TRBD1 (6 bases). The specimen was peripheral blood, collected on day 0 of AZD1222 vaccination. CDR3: CASSRQGGVNEQFF. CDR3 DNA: TGTGCCAGCAGTCGACAAGGGGGTGTGAATGAGCAGTTCTTC.